Listed here is a single T cell receptor (beta chain). CDR3 length: 17 amino acids. Germline V gene data show CDR1 as SGHAT and CDR2 as FQNNGV. V shed 2 bases, J shed 7 bases, and the junction held 14 bases outside the gene matches. This record belongs to a study of technical replicates of blood from several donors. Sequencing was performed with immunoSEQ multiplex PCR; in TCRdb, only in-frame clones are kept and a portion is missing. This sample has around 100,000 clones, with nearly 96% found just once. This TCR came from a human donor in good health. Material: T cells isolated from PBMCs. V usage is TRBV11-2 and J usage is TRBJ1-2, with 9 bases that match TRBD1. The CDR3 sequence: CASSLLGNRGLFSGYTF. The CDR3 nucleotides read TGTGCCAGCAGCTTATTAGGCAACAGGGGGCTTTTCAGTGGCTACACCTTC.